Sequencing of this T cell receptor beta chain was carried out in a study of tumor-infiltrating lymphocytes in primary liver carcinoma. For each extraction, RNA and DNA were obtained together from approximately 20-30 mg of unsorted bulk tissue. Trimming pared 6 bases from V and 9 bases from J, leaving 15 bases between. The CDR3 loop spans 13 amino acids. TCR beta cDNA was prepared out of 500 ng total RNA by means of a constant-region primer. Libraries covering TCR beta were generated through three nested multiplex PCR rounds (using a slightly modified ARM-PCR). The study ran its first two PCR rounds for about 11 cycles each, using TRBV1-TRBV30 forward primers and a C-beta reverse primer. TCRdb re-derived calls from the multiplex PCR reads in MiXCR, one entry per CDR3 protein. The sample contains over 40,000 distinct CDR3 sequences, over 65% of which appear only once.

The J gene is TRBJ2-1, the V gene TRBV12-3 or TRBV12-4; tentatively, D is TRBD1 (5 bases). This receptor was identified in a middle-aged man with primary liver carcinoma and hepatitis B virus infection. Source material: liver tumor tissue from sampling region 5. This sample's subset: tumor region T5, tumor centre. CDR3 protein: CASSGQGTGEQFF. The CDR3 DNA reads as TGTGCCAGCAGCGGCCAGGGTACTGGTGAGCAGTTCTTC.